This is a list of T cell receptor beta chains from one sample in a study of early T cells in non-severe SARS-CoV-2 infection. In TCRdb, the 5' RACE reads were re-called with MiXCR into one record per CDR3 protein. The table shows 25,000 to 35,000 distinct CDR3 sequences, with roughly 6% occurring only once. Material for sequencing was whole blood. The origin of the receptors is an adult who was a healthcare worker with PCR-confirmed SARS-CoV-2 infection or an uninfected control (not recorded which). Both conserved end residues are part of each CDR3. A D gene is named only where the DNA matches it firmly. Expanded clones get a size class; other rows say once, few or many, or leave the size out.

D | J | length | V | size | CDR3 | DNA
TRBD2 | TRBJ2-1 | 16 | TRBV5-6 | many | CASSLVTSAFYNEQFF | TGTGCCAGCAGCTTGGTAACTAGCGCCTTCTACAATGAGCAGTTCTTC
TRBD2 | TRBJ2-3 | 16 | TRBV7-6 | many | CASSPGLAGGADTQYF | TGTGCCAGCAGCCCGGGACTAGCGGGAGGAGCGGATACGCAGTATTTT
. | TRBJ2-7 | 14 | TRBV6-5 | many | CASSYLGGVNEQYF | TGTGCCAGCAGTTACCTGGGGGGAGTCAACGAGCAGTACTTC
TRBD2 | TRBJ2-3 | 14 | TRBV20-1 | many | CSASRREGTDTQYF | TGCAGTGCTTCCCGGCGGGAGGGCACAGATACGCAGTATTTT
. | TRBJ1-1 | 11 | TRBV20-1 | once | CSVTRVTEAFF | TGCAGTGTGACTAGGGTCACTGAAGCTTTCTTT
. | TRBJ2-3 | 15 | TRBV2 | . | CASSEKRLSTDTQYF | TGTGCCAGCAGTGAAAAGCGGCTTAGCACAGATACGCAGTATTTT
. | TRBJ2-2 | 13 | TRBV6-6 | . | CASSQRTVGELFF | TGTGCCAGCAGCCAAAGGACGGTCGGGGAGCTGTTTTTT
. | TRBJ1-2 | 13 | TRBV30 | . | CAWSVRSNYGYTF | TGTGCCTGGAGTGTAAGGAGCAACTATGGCTACACCTTC
. | TRBJ1-5 | 14 | TRBV2 | many | CASSASRETQPQHF | TGTGCCAGCAGTGCTTCTAGGGAAACTCAGCCCCAGCATTTT
. | TRBJ2-2 | 15 | TRBV11-3 | few | CASSLRDKNAGELFF | TGTGCCAGCAGCTTAAGGGACAAAAACGCCGGGGAGCTGTTTTTT
TRBD2 | TRBJ2-2 | 16 | TRBV6-6 | few | CASSYRGLAGTGELFF | TGTGCCAGCAGTTATCGAGGACTAGCGGGCACCGGGGAGCTGTTTTTT
TRBD2 | TRBJ2-1 | 16 | TRBV6-5 | many | CASSTGLAGDGNEQFF | TGTGCCAGCAGTACCGGACTAGCGGGAGATGGGAATGAGCAGTTCTTC
. | TRBJ2-2 | 19 | TRBV10-2 | many | CASSEPYPPGGTNTGELFF | TGCGCCAGCAGTGAGCCGTACCCCCCGGGCGGAACCAACACCGGGGAGCTGTTTTTT
. | TRBJ1-3 | 14 | TRBV5-6 | many | CASSLRGPGNTIYF | TGTGCCAGCAGCTTGAGGGGCCCTGGAAACACCATATATTTT
. | TRBJ2-3 | 14 | TRBV5-1 | few | CASSPRERTDTQYF | TGCGCCAGCAGCCCCCGAGAGCGGACAGATACGCAGTATTTT
. | TRBJ1-1 | 12 | TRBV11-2 | many | CASSLMDSEAFF | TGTGCCAGCAGCTTAATGGACAGTGAAGCTTTCTTT
TRBD1 | TRBJ1-6 | 15 | TRBV11-2 | many | CASSFQGDSYSPLHF | TGTGCCAGCAGCTTTCAGGGGGACAGCTATTCACCCCTCCACTTT
TRBD1 | TRBJ2-6 | 17 | TRBV6-6 | many | CASRMGQANSGANVLTF | TGTGCCAGCAGAATGGGACAGGCGAACTCTGGGGCCAACGTCCTGACTTTC
. | TRBJ2-5 | 14 | TRBV4-3 | many | CASSQSSGQETQYF | TGCGCCAGCAGCCAATCGAGCGGCCAAGAGACCCAGTACTTC
. | TRBJ1-3 | 15 | TRBV12-3/TRBV12-4 | few | CASSPPVGGLNTIYF | TGTGCCAGCAGCCCCCCGGTGGGGGGTCTAAACACCATATATTTT
. | TRBJ2-7 | 14 | TRBV9 | many | CASSVRRVDYEQYF | TGTGCCAGCAGCGTAAGGCGGGTAGACTACGAGCAGTACTTC
TRBD1 | TRBJ1-2 | 14 | TRBV11-3 | . | CASSFRGQNYGYTF | TGTGCCAGCAGCTTCAGGGGACAGAACTATGGCTACACCTTC